The 8 T cell receptor beta chains given below trace back to one sample, sequenced in a study of cytomegalovirus exposure and HLA in healthy donors. The PCR ran on 60 Vbeta and 13 Jbeta primers. This table comes from immunoSEQ multiplex PCR, and its TCRdb copy is limited to in-frame clones, with some not included. Here the sample spans about 98,000 clones, less than 85% being singletons. Sequences were obtained from PBMCs. The receptors were sampled from a man aged 40-49 years in good health and CMV-seronegative.

The chain uses TRBV13 and TRBJ1-1; TRBD1 aligns across 11 bases. The germline V gene has CDR1 PRHDT and CDR2 FYEKMQ (reference sequence). The CDR3 runs to 16 residues. Trimming took 5 bases from V and 0 from J; bases not matched to a gene: 5. CDR3 sequence reads: CASSIRTGGMNTEAFF. CDR3 in DNA: TGTGCCAGCAGCATCCGGACAGGGGGCATGAACACTGAAGCTTTCTTT.

The rearrangement joins TRBV19 to TRBJ2-7; 7 bases line up with TRBD1. This CDR3 spans 13 amino acids. Germline V CDR1 and CDR2: LNHDA, SQIVND (reference sequence). The ends lost 8 bases at V and 4 bases at J; junction bases unmatched: 8. This CDR3 reads CASRAGGTYEQYF. Here the CDR3 DNA reads TGTGCCAGTCGCGCAGGGGGAACTTACGAGCAGTACTTC.

By sample share, this clone is medium-sized. The chain recombines TRBV6-5 with TRBJ2-2, with D possibly TRBD1 on 5 matching bases. With 8 bases removed from V and 4 bases from J, the gap between germline ends came to 11 bases. This CDR3 spans 13 amino acids. Germline loops: CDR1 MNHEY, CDR2 SVGAGI. The CDR3 sequence: CASVGHFTGELFF. In nucleotides, the CDR3 is TGTGCCAGCGTAGGACATTTCACCGGGGAGCTGTTTTTT.

This sequence joins TRBV5-4 and TRBJ2-3; 7 positions agree with TRBD1. Unmatched junction bases numbered 14, after V lost 3 bases and J lost 4 bases. Germline V gives CDR1 SGHNT, CDR2 YYREEE (reference sequence). The CDR3 consists of 17 residues. CDR3 coding DNA: TGTGCCAGCAGCTGGGCAGTCCGGACAGGAGTCTCAGATACGCAGTATTTT. Amino acid sequence: CASSWAVRTGVSDTQYF.

The genes are TRBV28 and TRBJ2-6; D may be TRBD1 (6 bases). The CDR3 totals 20 residues. The V end lost 3 bases, the J end lost 0 bases, and 21 bases lay between the germline ends. Germline CDR1 reads MDHEN; CDR2 reads SYDVKM. The CDR3 DNA is TGTGCCAGCAGTTTCCGAACAAGACAGGCCCGTAGCTCTGGGGCCAACGTCCTGACTTTC. Its translation is CASSFRTRQARSSGANVLTF.

The chain carries TRBV11-2 and TRBJ2-5, with 10 bases fitting TRBD2. The CDR3 is made up of 15 amino acids. Germline V gene data show CDR1 as SGHAT and CDR2 as FQNNGV. Germline trimming cut 5 bases from V and 1 base from J; bases unmatched to any gene: 4. The CDR3 loop reads CASSPSGGIQETQYF. Here the CDR3 DNA reads TGTGCCAGCAGCCCTAGCGGGGGAATCCAAGAGACCCAGTACTTC.

This chain connects TRBV27 to TRBJ2-7, with D hard to call. From germline, CDR1 is MNHEY and CDR2 SMNVEV (reference sequence). The V and J ends lost 6 bases and 0 bases respectively, with 9 bases between them. This CDR3 spans 13 amino acids. The CDR3 nucleotides read TGTGCCAGCAGGCTCCCCAGCTCCTACGAGCAGTACTTC. It is translated as CASRLPSSYEQYF.

J is TRBJ2-7 and V is TRBV5-6; TRBD1 is a possible D gene (5 bases). The CDR3 length is 12 residues. V was shortened by 4 bases and J by 3 bases, with 8 bases between the two germline ends. Looked up from germline, CDR1 is SGHDT and CDR2 is YYEEEE. Here the CDR3 DNA reads TGTGCCAGCAGCGGCAGGGTCTACGAGCAGTACTTC. Protein: CASSGRVYEQYF.